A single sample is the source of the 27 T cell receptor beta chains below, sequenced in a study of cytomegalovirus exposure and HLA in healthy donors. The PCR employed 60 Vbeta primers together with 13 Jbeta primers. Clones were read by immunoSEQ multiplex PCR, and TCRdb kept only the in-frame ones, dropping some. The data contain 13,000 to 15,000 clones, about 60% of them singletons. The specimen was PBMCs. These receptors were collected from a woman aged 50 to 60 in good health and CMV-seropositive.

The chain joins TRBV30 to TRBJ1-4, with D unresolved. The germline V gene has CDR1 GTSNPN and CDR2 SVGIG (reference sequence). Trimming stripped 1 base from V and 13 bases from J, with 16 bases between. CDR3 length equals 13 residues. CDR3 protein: CAWSADASSGLFF. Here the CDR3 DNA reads TGTGCCTGGAGTGCTGACGCATCGTCGGGACTGTTTTTT.

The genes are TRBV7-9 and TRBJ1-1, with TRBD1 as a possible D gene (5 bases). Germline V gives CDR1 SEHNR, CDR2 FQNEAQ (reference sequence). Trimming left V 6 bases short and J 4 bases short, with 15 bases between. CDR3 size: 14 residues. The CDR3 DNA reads TGTGCCAGCAGGGATAGAGGGACTGCCACTGAAGCTTTCTTT. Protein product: CASRDRGTATEAFF.

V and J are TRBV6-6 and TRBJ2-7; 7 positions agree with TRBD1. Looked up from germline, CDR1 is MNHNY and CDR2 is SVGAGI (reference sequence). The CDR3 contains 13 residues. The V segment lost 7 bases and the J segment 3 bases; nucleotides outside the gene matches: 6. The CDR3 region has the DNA TGTGCCAGCACCCTATCAGGGGGCTACGAGCAGTACTTC. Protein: CASTLSGGYEQYF.

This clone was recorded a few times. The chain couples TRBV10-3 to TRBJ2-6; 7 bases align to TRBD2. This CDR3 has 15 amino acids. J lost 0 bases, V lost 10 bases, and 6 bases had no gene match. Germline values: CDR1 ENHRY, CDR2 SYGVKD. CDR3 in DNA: TGTGCCACCCATGGGGGGGACTCTGGGGCCAACGTCCTGACTTTC. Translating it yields CATHGGDSGANVLTF.

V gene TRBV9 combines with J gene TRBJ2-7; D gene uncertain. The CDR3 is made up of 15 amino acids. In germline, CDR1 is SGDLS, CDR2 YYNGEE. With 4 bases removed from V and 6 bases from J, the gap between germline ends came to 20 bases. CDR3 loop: CASSPLDAATSEQYF. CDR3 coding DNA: TGTGCCAGCAGCCCTCTTGACGCGGCCACCTCCGAGCAGTACTTC.

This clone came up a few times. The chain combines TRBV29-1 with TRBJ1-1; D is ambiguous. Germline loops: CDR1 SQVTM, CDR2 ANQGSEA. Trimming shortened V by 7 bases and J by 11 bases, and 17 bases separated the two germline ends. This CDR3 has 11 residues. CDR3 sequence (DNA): TGCAGCGCCGAGGGCACGGGTGAGGCTTTCTTT. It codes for CSAEGTGEAFF.

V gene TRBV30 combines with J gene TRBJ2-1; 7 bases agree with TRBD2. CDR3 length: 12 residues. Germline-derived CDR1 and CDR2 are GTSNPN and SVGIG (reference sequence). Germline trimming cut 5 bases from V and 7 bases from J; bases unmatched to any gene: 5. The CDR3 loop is CAWVFSGNEQFF. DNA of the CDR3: TGTGCCTGGGTTTTTAGCGGGAATGAGCAGTTCTTC.

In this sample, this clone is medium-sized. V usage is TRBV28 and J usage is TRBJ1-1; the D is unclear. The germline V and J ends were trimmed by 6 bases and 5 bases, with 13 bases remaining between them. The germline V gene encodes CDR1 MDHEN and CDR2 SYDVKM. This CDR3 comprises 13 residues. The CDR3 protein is CASSPLDYTEAFF. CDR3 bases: TGTGCCAGCAGCCCGTTGGACTATACTGAAGCTTTCTTT.

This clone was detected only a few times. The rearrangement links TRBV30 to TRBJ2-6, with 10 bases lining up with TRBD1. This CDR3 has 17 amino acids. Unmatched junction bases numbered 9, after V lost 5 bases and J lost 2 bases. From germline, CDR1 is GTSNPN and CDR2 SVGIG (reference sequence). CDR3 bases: TGTGCCTGGCGGTTAGGACAGGGGGATCCTGGGGCCAACGTCCTGACTTTC. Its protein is CAWRLGQGDPGANVLTF.

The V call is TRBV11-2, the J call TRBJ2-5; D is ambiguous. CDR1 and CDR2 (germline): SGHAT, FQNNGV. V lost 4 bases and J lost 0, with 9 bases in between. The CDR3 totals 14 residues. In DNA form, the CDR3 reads TGTGCCAGCAGCTCCAACGGTTACCAAGAGACCCAGTACTTC. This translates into CASSSNGYQETQYF.

The CDR3 region has the DNA TGCGCCAGCAGCCAAGACGGGGGAACTCAGAGGACTGAAGCTTTCTTT. Its protein is CASSQDGGTQRTEAFF. The chain uses TRBV4-3 and TRBJ1-1, with D possibly matching TRBD1 (5 bases). Deletions cut 0 bases from V and 5 bases from J, with 16 bases between. Germline V CDR1 and CDR2: LGHNA, YSLEER. The CDR3 is made up of 16 amino acids.

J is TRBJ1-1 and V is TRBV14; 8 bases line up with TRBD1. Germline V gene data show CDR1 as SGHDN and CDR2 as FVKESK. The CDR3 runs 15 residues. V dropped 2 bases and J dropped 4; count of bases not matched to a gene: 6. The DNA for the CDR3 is TGTGCCAGCAGCCAACGGACAGGGCGAACCACTGAAGCTTTCTTT. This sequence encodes CASSQRTGRTTEAFF.

The CDR3 here is CASSQGTVFTDTQYF. CDR3 in DNA: TGCGCCAGCAGCCAAGGCACGGTATTTACAGATACGCAGTATTTT. The chain is built from TRBV4-3 and TRBJ2-3; D not resolved. In germline, CDR1 is LGHNA, CDR2 YSLEER. Trimming pared 1 base from V and 3 bases from J, leaving 11 bases between. The CDR3 loop spans 15 amino acids.

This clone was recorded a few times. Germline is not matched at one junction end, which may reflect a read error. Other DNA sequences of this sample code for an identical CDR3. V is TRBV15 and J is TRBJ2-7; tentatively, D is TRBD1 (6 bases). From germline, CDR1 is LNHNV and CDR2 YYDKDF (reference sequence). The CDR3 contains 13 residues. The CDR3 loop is CATSRAGVEEQYF. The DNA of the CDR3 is TGCGCCACCAGCAGGGCAGGGGTGGAGGAGCAGTACTTC.

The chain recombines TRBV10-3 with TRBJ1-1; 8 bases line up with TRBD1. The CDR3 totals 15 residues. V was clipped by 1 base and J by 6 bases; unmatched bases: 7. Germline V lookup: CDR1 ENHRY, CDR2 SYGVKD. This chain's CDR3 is CAISELGQVVAEAFF. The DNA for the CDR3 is TGTGCCATCAGTGAGTTGGGACAGGTTGTCGCTGAAGCTTTCTTT.

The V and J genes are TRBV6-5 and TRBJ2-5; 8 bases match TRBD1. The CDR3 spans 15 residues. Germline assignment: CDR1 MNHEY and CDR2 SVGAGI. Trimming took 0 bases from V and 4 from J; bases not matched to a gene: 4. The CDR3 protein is CASSYSQGAGETQYF. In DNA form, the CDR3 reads TGTGCCAGCAGTTACTCCCAGGGGGCCGGAGAGACCCAGTACTTC.

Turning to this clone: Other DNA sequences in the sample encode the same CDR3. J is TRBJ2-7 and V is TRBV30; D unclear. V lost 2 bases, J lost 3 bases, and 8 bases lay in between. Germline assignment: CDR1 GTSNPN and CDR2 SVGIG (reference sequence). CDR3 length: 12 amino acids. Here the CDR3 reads CAWSHTDYEQYF. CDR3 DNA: TGTGCCTGGAGTCACACCGACTACGAGCAGTACTTC.

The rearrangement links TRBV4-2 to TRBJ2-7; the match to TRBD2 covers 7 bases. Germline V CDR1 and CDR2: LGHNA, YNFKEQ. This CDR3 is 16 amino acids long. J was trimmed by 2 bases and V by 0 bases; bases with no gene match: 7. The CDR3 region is CASSQELAGATYEQYF. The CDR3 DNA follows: TGTGCCAGCAGCCAAGAACTGGCGGGAGCCACCTACGAGCAGTACTTC.

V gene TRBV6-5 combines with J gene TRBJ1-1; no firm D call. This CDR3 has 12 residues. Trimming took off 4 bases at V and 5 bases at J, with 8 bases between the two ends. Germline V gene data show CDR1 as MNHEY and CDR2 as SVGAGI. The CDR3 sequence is CASSLSGTEAFF. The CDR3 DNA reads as TGTGCCAGCAGTTTATCGGGTACTGAAGCTTTCTTT.

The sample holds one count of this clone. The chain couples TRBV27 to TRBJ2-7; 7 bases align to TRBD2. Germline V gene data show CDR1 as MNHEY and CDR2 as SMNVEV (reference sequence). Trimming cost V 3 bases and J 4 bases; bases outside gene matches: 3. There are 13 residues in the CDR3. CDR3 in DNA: TGTGCCAGCAGTTTGCGGCGGGGGTACGAGCAGTACTTC. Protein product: CASSLRRGYEQYF.

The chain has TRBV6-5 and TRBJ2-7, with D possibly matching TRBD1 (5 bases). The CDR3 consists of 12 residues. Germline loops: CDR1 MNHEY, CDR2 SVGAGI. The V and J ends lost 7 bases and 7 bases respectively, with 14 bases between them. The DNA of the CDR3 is TGTGCCAGCACGTCCAGGGTTAGGGAGCAGTACTTC. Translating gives CASTSRVREQYF.

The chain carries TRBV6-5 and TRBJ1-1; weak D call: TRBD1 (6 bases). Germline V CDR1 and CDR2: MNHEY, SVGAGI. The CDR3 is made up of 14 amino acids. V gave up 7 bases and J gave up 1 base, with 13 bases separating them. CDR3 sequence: CASMRGTANTEAFF. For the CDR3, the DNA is TGTGCCAGCATGAGGGGGACGGCGAACACTGAAGCTTTCTTT.

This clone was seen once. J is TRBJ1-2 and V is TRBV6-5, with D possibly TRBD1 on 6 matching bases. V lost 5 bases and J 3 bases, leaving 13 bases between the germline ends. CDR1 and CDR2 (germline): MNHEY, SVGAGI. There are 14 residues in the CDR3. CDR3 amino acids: CASSANRAHYGYTF. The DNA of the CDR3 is TGTGCCAGCAGTGCTAACAGGGCCCACTATGGCTACACCTTC.

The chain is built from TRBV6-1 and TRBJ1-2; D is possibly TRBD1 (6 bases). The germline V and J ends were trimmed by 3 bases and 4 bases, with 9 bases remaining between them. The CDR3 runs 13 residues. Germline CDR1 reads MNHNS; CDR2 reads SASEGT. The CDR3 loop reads CASSEGGGYGYTF. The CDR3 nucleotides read TGTGCCAGCAGTGAGGGAGGGGGCTATGGCTACACCTTC.

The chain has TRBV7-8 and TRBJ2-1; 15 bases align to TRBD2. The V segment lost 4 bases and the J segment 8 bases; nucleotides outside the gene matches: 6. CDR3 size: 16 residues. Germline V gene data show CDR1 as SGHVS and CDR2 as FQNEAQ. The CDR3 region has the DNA TGTGCCAGCAGCTCGGGACTAGCGGGAGGTTTGGATGAGCAGTTCTTC. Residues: CASSSGLAGGLDEQFF.

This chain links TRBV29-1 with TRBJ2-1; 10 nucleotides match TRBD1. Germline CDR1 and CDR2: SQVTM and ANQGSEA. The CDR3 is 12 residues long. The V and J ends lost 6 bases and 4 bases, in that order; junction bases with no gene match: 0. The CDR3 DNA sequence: TGCAGCGTGGACAGGGGGTACAATGAGCAGTTCTTC. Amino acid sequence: CSVDRGYNEQFF.

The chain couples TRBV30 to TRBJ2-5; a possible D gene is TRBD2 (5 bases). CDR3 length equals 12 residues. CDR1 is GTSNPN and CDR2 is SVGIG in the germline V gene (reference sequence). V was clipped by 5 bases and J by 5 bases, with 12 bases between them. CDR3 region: CAWAGVQETQYF. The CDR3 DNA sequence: TGTGCCTGGGCCGGGGTTCAGGAGACCCAGTACTTC.